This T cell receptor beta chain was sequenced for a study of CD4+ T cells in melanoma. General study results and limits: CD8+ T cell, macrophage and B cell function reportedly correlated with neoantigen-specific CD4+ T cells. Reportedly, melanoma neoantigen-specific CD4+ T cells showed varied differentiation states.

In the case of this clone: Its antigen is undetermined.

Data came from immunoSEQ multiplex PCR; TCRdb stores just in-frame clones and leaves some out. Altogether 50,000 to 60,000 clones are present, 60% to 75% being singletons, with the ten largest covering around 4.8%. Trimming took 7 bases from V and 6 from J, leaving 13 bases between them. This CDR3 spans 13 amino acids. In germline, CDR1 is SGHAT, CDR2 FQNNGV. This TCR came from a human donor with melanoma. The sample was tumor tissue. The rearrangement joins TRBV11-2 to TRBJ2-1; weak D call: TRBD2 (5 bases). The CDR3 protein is CASTQAAANEQFF. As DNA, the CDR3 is TGTGCCAGCACCCAAGCAGCGGCCAATGAGCAGTTCTTC.